This TCR beta chain was captured in a study of T cells after yellow fever vaccination (dated by TCRdb to about 2019). Regarding the study in general: The SMART-Seq v4 Ultra Low Input RNA kit was used to prepare libraries from fractions with low cell numbers. To track T-cell clones before and after primary and booster YFV17D yellow fever vaccination, bulk TCR alpha and beta repertoires were sequenced longitudinally. Two healthy male donors made up the cohort, one aged 18 to 29 years and the other aged 30 to 40 years. Bulk PBMC replicates and cell subsets were isolated from blood drawn at multiple timepoints before and after both primary and secondary immunization.

Broad study findings and their caveats: After the booster, most of the clones that had expanded following primary vaccination were detected again (roughly 97% of CD4 and around 88% of CD8), which suggests that memory was broadly maintained. Compared with the primary T-cell response, the secondary T-cell response was faster but weaker, reaching its peak on day 5 rather than on day 15. A small fraction of clonotypes appeared in both the CD4 and CD8 compartments, likely as a result of convergent recombination. Because the study included only a couple of donors, the extent to which the findings can be generalized is limited. Computational filtering was required because FACS-sorted repertoires could contain abundant contaminating clonotypes from the bulk population.

Note on this clonotype: The clone's antigen remains unknown. Base quality data are lacking; no much larger clone is found one base away.

TCRdb records Illumina NovaSeq 6000 as the sequencer. TCR cDNA was synthesized by 5'RACE template switching, through which a universal primer site and unique molecular identifiers were introduced. Priming of cDNA synthesis was performed from both the TCR alpha and TCR beta constant segments. Library amplification used two PCR steps, and the second PCR step added sample barcodes and sequencing adapters. Sequencing of libraries was done on Illumina HiSeq 2500 (2x100 bp) or NovaSeq (2x150 bp). The original methods were these. Reads were demultiplexed and collapsed into UMI consensus sequences with MIGEC, and V(D)J alignment was performed with MiXCR. Clonotypes responding to the vaccine were identified with edgeR on replicate PBMC samples, with the criteria of FDR below 0.01 and a log2 fold change above 5 up to day 15. Each bulk clonotype was labeled CD4 or CD8 based on which sequenced repertoire, CD4 or CD8, contained the clonotype at higher abundance. Through fastp at Q25 and MiXCR, TCRdb rebuilt clones from the public reads, retaining in-frame beta chains. Entries that share a CDR3 protein sequence are merged under the most common genes and DNA. The V and J calls and clone size are TCRdb's, not the authors'. The sample table shows roughly 340,000 distinct CDR3 sequences, and under 5% are seen once. The ten largest clones add up to approximately 24% of the sample.

There are 13 amino acids in the CDR3, from cysteine to phenylalanine inclusive. Of all the DNA, just the CDR3 is kept, 39 bases in frame from base 1. The germline V gene encodes CDR1 SQVTM and CDR2 ANQGSEA. V loses 4 bases of germline sequence and J loses 2 bases, and the interval between the two ends is 9 bases. This sample's treatment or condition label indicates: live attenuated yellow fever vaccine strain. At every blood-draw timepoint, two biological replicates of bulk PBMCs were collected. A standard Ficoll-Paque protocol was used to isolate PBMCs from peripheral blood. RNA was extracted with TriZol from bulk PBMCs, CD4 and CD8 fractions, and dextramer-positive and dextramer-negative fractions.

The clonotype originates from a man aged 18 to 29 who received the YFV17D yellow fever vaccine. The chain is made from TRBV29-1 and TRBJ1-3; no D gene call is confident. The sequencing here drew on PBMCs, taken 5 days after the yellow fever booster vaccination. The nucleotides read TGCAGCGTTGGACGGTCGACTGGAAACACCATATATTTT. This yields the protein CSVGRSTGNTIYF. Full variable domain (CDR3 extended with the reference TRBV29-1 and TRBJ1-3 proteins): SAVISQKPSRDICQRGTSLTIQCQVDSQVTMMFWYRQQPGQSLTLIATANQGSEATYESGFVIDKFPISRPNLTFSTLTVSNMSPEDSSIYLCSVGRSTGNTIYFGEGSWLTVV.